This T cell receptor (beta chain) originates from a study of shared clonotypes between healthy human individuals. Study overall: With ages of 18 to 49, the donors were two women and a few men.

This clone was seen repeatedly, ten times or more. The antigen is unknown. Profiled with immunoSEQ multiplex PCR; TCRdb holds only in-frame clones, not every one. The sample lists about 680,000 clones, approximately 79% seen once, with under 2% in the top ten. Study findings and constraints: Relative to their counterparts shared across all four donors, non-shared clonotypes exhibited diminished generation probabilities.

Germline V gives CDR1 LNHNV, CDR2 YYDKDF (reference sequence). This CDR3 contains 15 residues. V dropped 0 bases and J dropped 2 bases, with 11 bases sitting between them. The source of this sequence is a woman in her 30s in good health. Sequencing used memory CD4+ T cells sorted from blood. Subset meaning: CD45RA-negative fraction. The J gene is TRBJ2-7, the V gene TRBV15; D is uncertain. CDR3 nucleotide sequence: TGTGCCACCAGCAGAGATAGTGGCAGGACCTACGAGCAGTACTTC. Translating it yields CATSRDSGRTYEQYF. The variable domain in full, with the rest retrieved from reference TRBV15 and TRBJ2-7, is DAMVIQNPRYQVTQFGKPVTLSCSQTLNHNVMYWYQQKSSQAPKLLFHYYDKDFNNEADTPDNFQSRRPNTSFCFLDIRSPGLGDTAMYLCATSRDSGRTYEQYFGPGTRLTVT.